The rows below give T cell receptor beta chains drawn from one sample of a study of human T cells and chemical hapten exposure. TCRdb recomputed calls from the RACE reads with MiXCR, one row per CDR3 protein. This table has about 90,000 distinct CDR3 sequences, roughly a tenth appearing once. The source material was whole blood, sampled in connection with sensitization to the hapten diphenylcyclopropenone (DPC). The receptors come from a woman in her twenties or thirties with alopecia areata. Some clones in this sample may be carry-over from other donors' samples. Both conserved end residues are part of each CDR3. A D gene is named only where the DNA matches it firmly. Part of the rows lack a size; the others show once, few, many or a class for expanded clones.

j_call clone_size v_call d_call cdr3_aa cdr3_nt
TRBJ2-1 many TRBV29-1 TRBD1 CSEGQGIFDEQFF TGCAGCGAGGGACAGGGGATCTTCGATGAGCAGTTCTTC
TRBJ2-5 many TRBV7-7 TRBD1 CASSSQGAGETQYF TGTGCCAGCAGCTCCCAGGGGGCCGGGGAGACCCAGTACTTC
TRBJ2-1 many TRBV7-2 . CASSLSFYNEQFF TGTGCCAGCAGCTTATCGTTCTACAATGAGCAGTTCTTC
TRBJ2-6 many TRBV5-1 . CASSPSQGANVLTF TGCGCCAGCAGCCCCTCTCAAGGGGCCAACGTCCTGACTTTC
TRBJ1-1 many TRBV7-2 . CASSQGPEAFF TGTGCCAGCAGTCAGGGGCCTGAAGCTTTCTTT
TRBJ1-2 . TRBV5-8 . CASIRLVGFGYGYTF TGTGCCAGCATCCGCTTGGTGGGGTTCGGCTATGGCTACACCTTC
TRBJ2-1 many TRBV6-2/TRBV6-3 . CASRVRVTGARNEQFF TGTGCCAGCAGAGTGAGGGTGACAGGTGCACGGAATGAGCAGTTCTTC
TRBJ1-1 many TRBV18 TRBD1 CASSGTVMNTEAFF TGTGCCAGCTCGGGGACAGTCATGAACACTGAAGCTTTCTTT
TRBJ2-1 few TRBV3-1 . CASSPNGHEQFF TGTGCCAGCAGCCCCAATGGGCATGAGCAGTTCTTC
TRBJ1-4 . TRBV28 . CASSLGTLGEKLFF TGTGCCAGCAGTTTAGGAACCCTGGGGGAAAAACTGTTTTTT
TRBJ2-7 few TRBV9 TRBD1 CASGQAEEQDEQYF TGTGCCAGCGGACAGGCAGAGGAACAGGACGAGCAGTACTTC
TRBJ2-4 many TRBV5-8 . CASSLTLAKNIQYF TGTGCCAGCAGCTTAACATTAGCCAAAAACATTCAGTACTTC
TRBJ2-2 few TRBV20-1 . CSARDWAPGELFF TGCAGTGCTAGAGATTGGGCCCCCGGGGAGCTGTTTTTT
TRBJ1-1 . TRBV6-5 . CASSYGQLNTEAFF TGTGCCAGCAGTTACGGCCAGTTGAACACTGAAGCTTTCTTT
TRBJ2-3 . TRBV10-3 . CAIREGITSTDTQYF TGTGCCATCAGGGAGGGGATTACTAGCACAGATACGCAGTATTTT
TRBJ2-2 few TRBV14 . CASSQDQRAGTGELFF TGTGCCAGCAGCCAAGACCAGCGGGCGGGCACCGGGGAGCTGTTTTTT
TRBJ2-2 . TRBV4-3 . CASSSDPNAGELFF TGCGCCAGCAGTTCGGATCCCAACGCCGGGGAGCTGTTTTTT
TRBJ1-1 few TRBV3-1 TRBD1 CASSADRGSAEAFF TGTGCCAGCAGCGCAGACAGGGGAAGCGCTGAAGCTTTCTTT
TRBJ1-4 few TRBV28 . CASSRQFDEKLFF TGTGCCAGCAGCCGACAATTCGATGAAAAACTGTTTTTT
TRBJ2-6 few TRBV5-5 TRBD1 CASRYGQGHTGANVLTF TGTGCCAGCAGATACGGACAGGGACATACTGGGGCCAACGTCCTGACTTTC
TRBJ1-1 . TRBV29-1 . CSVAGLMNTEAFF TGCAGCGTGGCAGGGTTGATGAACACTGAAGCTTTCTTT
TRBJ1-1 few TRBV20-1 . CSAAPRSEAFF TGCAGTGCTGCCCCACGAAGCGAAGCTTTCTTT
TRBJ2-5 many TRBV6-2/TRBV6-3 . CASSPDGGKETQYF TGTGCCAGCAGTCCCGACGGGGGCAAAGAGACCCAGTACTTC
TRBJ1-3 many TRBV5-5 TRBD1 CASSLNRGQTGNTIYF TGTGCCAGCAGCTTGAACAGGGGGCAAACTGGAAACACCATATATTTT
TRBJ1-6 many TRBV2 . CAKKTGIGSPLHF TGTGCCAAAAAGACAGGCATTGGTTCACCCCTCCACTTT
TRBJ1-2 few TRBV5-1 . CASSLSFDGYTF TGCGCCAGCAGCTTGAGTTTTGATGGCTACACCTTC
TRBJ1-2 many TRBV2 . CASSEVRDYGYTF TGTGCCAGCAGTGAAGTAAGGGACTATGGCTACACCTTC
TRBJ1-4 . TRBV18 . CASSPRSQASNEKLFF TGTGCCAGCTCACCCCGCTCACAGGCTTCGAATGAAAAACTGTTTTTC
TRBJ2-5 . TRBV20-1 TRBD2 CSAKSPSGGQETQYF TGCAGTGCAAAAAGTCCTAGCGGGGGTCAAGAGACCCAGTACTTC
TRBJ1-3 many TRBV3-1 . CASSQGRGNTIYF TGTGCCAGCAGCCAAGGAAGAGGAAACACCATATATTTT
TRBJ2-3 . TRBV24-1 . CATSDLQYSDTQYF TGTGCCACCAGTGATTTGCAGTACAGCGACACGCAGTATTTT
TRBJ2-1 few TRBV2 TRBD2 CASSPSGGEQFF TGTGCCAGCAGCCCTAGCGGGGGGGAGCAGTTCTTC
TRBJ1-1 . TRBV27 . CASRTMSREAFF TGTGCCAGCAGGACGATGAGCCGTGAAGCTTTCTTT
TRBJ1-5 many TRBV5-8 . CASSLLGVSNQPQHF TGTGCCAGCAGCTTGTTAGGGGTTAGCAATCAGCCCCAGCATTTT
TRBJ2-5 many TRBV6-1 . CASTGTQGKETQYF TGTGCCAGCACCGGGACCCAAGGGAAAGAGACCCAGTACTTC
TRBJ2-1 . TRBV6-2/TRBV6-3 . CASNAVPENEQFF TGTGCCAGCAACGCGGTTCCGGAGAATGAGCAGTTCTTC
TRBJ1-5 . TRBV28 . CASYLRRGSNQPQHF TGTGCCAGCTATCTTCGCCGGGGAAGCAATCAGCCCCAGCATTTT
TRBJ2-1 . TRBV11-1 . CASSLALTQSNEQFF TGTGCCAGCAGCTTAGCGCTGACGCAGTCCAATGAGCAGTTCTTC
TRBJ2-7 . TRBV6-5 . CASSYGSAPYEQYF TGTGCCAGCAGTTACGGCTCGGCACCCTACGAGCAGTACTTC
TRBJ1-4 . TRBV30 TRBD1 CAWNRDREKLFF TGTGCCTGGAACCGGGACAGGGAAAAACTGTTTTTT
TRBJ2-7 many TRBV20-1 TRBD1 CSADRGRIYEQYF TGCAGTGCTGACAGGGGGCGCATTTACGAGCAGTACTTC
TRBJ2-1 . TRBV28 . CASSMTGQVYNEQFF TGTGCCAGCAGCATGACGGGACAAGTCTACAATGAGCAGTTCTTC
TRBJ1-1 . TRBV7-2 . CASSLGKLGFTEAFF TGTGCCAGCAGCTTAGGAAAACTGGGGTTCACTGAAGCTTTCTTT
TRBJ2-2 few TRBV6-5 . CASKRQGNTGELFF TGTGCCAGCAAAAGGCAGGGGAACACCGGGGAGCTGTTTTTT
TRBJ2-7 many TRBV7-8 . CASSLVLGVAPEQYF TGTGCCAGCAGCTTAGTTCTCGGGGTAGCCCCCGAGCAGTACTTC
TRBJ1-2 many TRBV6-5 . CASSYSFARGEDGYTF TGTGCCAGCAGTTACTCGTTCGCTCGGGGGGAAGATGGCTACACCTTC
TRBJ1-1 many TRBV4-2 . CASSQGEGTEAFF TGTGCCAGCAGCCAAGGTGAGGGAACTGAAGCTTTCTTT